The sample holds one count of the clone carrying this T cell receptor beta chain. Its antigen is undetermined. 13 Jbeta primers and 60 Vbeta primers were used for the PCR. Sequencing used immunoSEQ multiplex PCR; TCRdb keeps in-frame clones, though not all of them. In the table there are roughly 150,000 clones, around 82% of which are singletons. These data come from a study of cytomegalovirus exposure and HLA in healthy donors. Turning to the study itself: Falling in the Caucasian-associated ancestry cluster were about four fifths of some 400 genotyped donors.

Study-wide results and caveats: In presence/absence analyses, roughly uniform sequencing depth across donors was assumed.

The CDR3 covers 15 residues. V lost 5 bases and J 1 base, leaving 12 bases between the germline ends. Germline V gene sequence: CDR1 MGHRA, CDR2 YSYEKL. The rearrangement links TRBV4-1 to TRBJ1-3, with D perhaps matching TRBD1 (6 bases). This TCR derives from a woman in her fifties or sixties in good health and CMV-seropositive. Sequencing was done on a sample of PBMCs. CDR3 region: CASSAPRGSGNTIYF. The CDR3 region has the DNA TGCGCCAGCAGCGCCCCGAGGGGGTCTGGAAACACCATATATTTT.